The rows below give T cell receptor beta chains drawn from one sample of a study of control samples from healthy donors and cancer patients. Repertoires were generated with immunoSEQ multiplex PCR, while TCRdb's copy carries only in-frame clones and drops some. The sample records around 78,000 clones, around 94% being singletons. The specimen sequenced was blood. Every receptor here comes from a woman between 18 and 30 years old in good health. Both conserved end residues are part of each CDR3. A D gene is named only where the DNA matches it firmly. Not every row has a clone size; where given, it reads once, few, many or a size class.

D	V	J	size	CDR3	DNA
.	TRBV5-4	TRBJ1-6	.	CASSVATEPPLHF	TGTGCCAGCAGCGTGGCGACAGAGCCACCCCTCCACTTT
TRBD2	TRBV2	TRBJ2-3	once	CASSLRGDTQYF	TGTGCCAGCAGTTTGCGGGGGGATACGCAGTATTTT
.	TRBV4-3	TRBJ2-6	.	CASSIAGENSGANVLTF	TGCGCCAGCAGCATCGCAGGGGAAAACTCTGGGGCCAACGTCCTGACTTTC
TRBD2	TRBV9	TRBJ2-5	.	CASSVVGGGELETQYF	TGTGCCAGCAGCGTAGTCGGCGGGGGGGAGTTGGAGACCCAGTACTTC
.	TRBV12-3/TRBV12-4	TRBJ2-5	.	CASSYELTQYF	TGTGCCAGCAGCTACGAGTTAACCCAGTACTTC
TRBD1	TRBV28	TRBJ1-2	once	CASSFDTGTANYGYTF	TGTGCCAGCAGTTTCGATACCGGGACAGCTAACTATGGCTACACCTTC
.	TRBV20-1	TRBJ1-1	.	CSSGGNTEAFF	TGCAGCTCCGGGGGGAACACTGAAGCTTTCTTT
TRBD1	TRBV19	TRBJ1-1	.	CASSMGTGQNTEAFF	TGTGCCAGTAGTATGGGGACAGGGCAGAACACTGAAGCTTTCTTT
.	TRBV28	TRBJ2-6	.	CASSLAGQGLTGANVLTF	TGTGCCAGCAGCTTGGCCGGGCAGGGACTCACTGGGGCCAACGTCCTGACTTTC
.	TRBV6-5	TRBJ2-2	.	CASRAAHTGELFF	TGTGCCAGCAGAGCAGCCCACACCGGGGAGCTGTTTTTT
.	TRBV6-5	TRBJ2-3	once	CASRSPGTDTQYF	TGTGCCAGTAGGAGTCCCGGCACAGATACGCAGTATTTT
TRBD2	TRBV27	TRBJ2-3	.	CASRSSGNHRSTDTQYF	TGTGCCAGCAGATCTAGCGGGAACCACAGAAGCACAGATACGCAGTATTTT
TRBD1	TRBV28	TRBJ2-7	.	CASRWTGGSYEQYF	TGTGCCAGCAGATGGACAGGGGGCTCCTACGAGCAGTACTTC
TRBD2	TRBV15	TRBJ2-7	.	CATSSPISGRAGYEQYF	TGTGCCACCAGCAGTCCTATTAGCGGGAGGGCAGGTTACGAGCAGTACTTC
.	TRBV13	TRBJ2-5	.	CASSSPRQETQYF	TGTGCCAGCAGCTCCCCTCGTCAAGAGACCCAGTACTTC
.	TRBV24-1	TRBJ1-2	.	CATYTRDYGYTF	TGTGCCACGTATACCAGGGACTATGGCTACACCTTC
.	TRBV4-2	TRBJ1-1	.	CASSPSRPGGTEAFF	TGTGCCAGCAGCCCTAGTCGACCCGGTGGGACTGAAGCTTTCTTT
.	TRBV12-3/TRBV12-4	TRBJ1-1	.	CASSLGWQSQAFF	TGTGCCAGCAGTTTGGGATGGCAAAGTCAAGCTTTCTTT
.	TRBV4-2	TRBJ1-2	.	CASSQGGGSGYTF	TGTGCCAGCAGCCAAGGGGGGGGCAGTGGCTACACCTTC
TRBD1	TRBV5-1	TRBJ1-5	.	CASSLGQGAGQPQHF	TGCGCCAGCAGCTTGGGACAGGGGGCAGGTCAGCCCCAGCATTTT
.	TRBV10-3	TRBJ1-1	.	CAISDRENTEAFF	TGTGCCATCAGTGACAGGGAAAACACTGAAGCTTTCTTT
.	TRBV4-1	TRBJ1-6	.	CASSHPGPGDSPLHF	TGCGCCAGCAGCCATCCGGGTCCAGGGGATTCACCCCTCCACTTT
.	TRBV6-4	TRBJ2-1	.	CASSEGPSYNEQFF	TGTGCCAGCAGTGAAGGCCCATCCTACAATGAGCAGTTCTTC
.	TRBV5-6	TRBJ2-7	.	CASSLTGFRYEQYF	TGTGCCAGCAGCTTGACAGGGTTTCGGTACGAGCAGTACTTC
.	TRBV5-1	TRBJ1-4	.	CASSLLGTGEKLFF	TGCGCCAGCAGCTTGTTGGGTACGGGTGAAAAACTGTTTTTT
.	TRBV4-1	TRBJ1-1	.	CASSQGEWHKNTEAFF	TGCGCCAGCAGCCAAGGAGAGTGGCATAAAAACACTGAAGCTTTCTTT
TRBD1	TRBV9	TRBJ2-7	.	CASSVGYTGGDEQYF	TGTGCCAGCAGCGTCGGTTATACAGGGGGCGACGAGCAGTACTTC
.	TRBV24-1	TRBJ2-3	.	CATSVTGRGVDSDTQYF	TGTGCCACCAGTGTAACCGGACGGGGTGTTGATTCAGATACGCAGTATTTT
TRBD1	TRBV28	TRBJ1-2	.	CASAAPAGGFIYGYTF	TGTGCCAGCGCTGCCCCGGCAGGGGGCTTTATCTATGGCTACACCTTC
.	TRBV4-3	TRBJ1-3	.	CASSQGLGSGNTIYF	TGCGCCAGCAGCCAAGGTTTGGGCTCTGGAAACACCATATATTTT
.	TRBV9	TRBJ2-1	.	CASSVPGGYNEQFF	TGTGCCAGCAGCGTACCAGGGGGGTACAATGAGCAGTTCTTC
.	TRBV29-1	TRBJ1-2	.	CSVATGVYGYTF	TGCAGCGTTGCGACAGGCGTCTATGGCTACACCTTC
.	TRBV27	TRBJ2-5	.	CASSSLGGQETQYF	TGTGCCAGCAGTTCGCTAGGGGGTCAAGAGACCCAGTACTTC
TRBD1	TRBV15	TRBJ2-6	.	CATSRERTGPGANVLTF	TGTGCCACCAGCAGAGAACGGACAGGTCCTGGGGCCAACGTCCTGACTTTC
.	TRBV11-2	TRBJ1-1	.	CASSLDRDTNPAFF	TGTGCCAGCAGCTTAGATCGGGACACCAACCCCGCTTTCTTT
.	TRBV5-1	TRBJ2-2	.	CASSLEAAGPGELFF	TGCGCCAGCAGCTTGGAGGCCGCGGGCCCCGGGGAGCTGTTTTTT
.	TRBV19	TRBJ2-3	.	CALRVGGTDTQYF	TGTGCCCTCAGGGTGGGTGGCACAGATACGCAGTATTTT
.	TRBV5-8	TRBJ1-2	.	CASSLEVDYGYTF	TGTGCCAGCAGCTTGGAAGTGGACTATGGCTACACCTTC
.	TRBV2	TRBJ2-7	.	CASRGSLSDYEQYF	TGTGCCAGCAGAGGGAGCCTTAGCGACTACGAGCAGTACTTC
TRBD2	TRBV6-5	TRBJ2-1	.	CASSPSGGPNEQFF	TGTGCCAGCAGTCCTAGCGGGGGGCCGAATGAGCAGTTCTTC
.	TRBV7-8	TRBJ1-2	.	CASSPRLIANYGYTF	TGTGCCAGCAGCCCCCGACTCATAGCTAACTATGGCTACACCTTC
.	TRBV5-1	TRBJ1-6	.	CASSSSQGLNSPLHF	TGCGCCAGCAGCTCCTCCCAGGGCCTTAATTCACCCCTCCACTTT
.	TRBV28	TRBJ2-3	.	CASSARTVTDTQYF	TGTGCCAGCAGCGCCAGGACAGTAACAGATACGCAGTATTTT
.	TRBV28	TRBJ2-1	.	CASSRILARSYNEQFF	TGTGCCAGCAGCCGCATACTAGCCCGATCCTACAATGAGCAGTTCTTC
TRBD2	TRBV27	TRBJ2-1	.	CASSQSRLARDEQFF	TGTGCCAGCAGTCAATCCAGACTAGCCCGAGATGAGCAGTTCTTC
.	TRBV21-1	TRBJ1-1	few	CASKMDTLNTEAFF	TGTGCCAGCAAAATGGACACGCTGAACACTGAAGCTTTCTTT
.	TRBV5-4	TRBJ2-3	.	CASSLGPGSDTQYF	TGTGCCAGCAGCTTGGGTCCGGGTTCTGATACGCAGTATTTT
TRBD2	TRBV19	TRBJ2-1	.	CASSIWGLAYSEQFF	TGTGCCAGTAGTATTTGGGGACTAGCTTACAGTGAGCAGTTCTTC
.	TRBV7-2	TRBJ2-2	.	CASSHNTLWELFF	TGTGCCAGCAGCCATAACACCCTGTGGGAGCTGTTTTTT
.	TRBV28	TRBJ2-1	.	CASNPLAGAVLSYNEQFF	TGTGCCAGCAATCCACTTGCGGGGGCCGTACTCTCCTACAATGAGCAGTTCTTC
TRBD2	TRBV2	TRBJ2-5	.	CASRPGLADQETQYF	TGTGCCAGCCGTCCGGGACTAGCGGACCAAGAGACCCAGTACTTC
TRBD1	TRBV20-1	TRBJ1-5	.	CSASGTGLNQPQHF	TGCAGTGCTAGTGGGACAGGCCTCAATCAGCCCCAGCATTTT
TRBD2	TRBV4-1	TRBJ2-7	.	CASSQASGGAYEQYF	TGCGCCAGCAGCCAAGCTAGCGGGGGGGCCTACGAGCAGTACTTC